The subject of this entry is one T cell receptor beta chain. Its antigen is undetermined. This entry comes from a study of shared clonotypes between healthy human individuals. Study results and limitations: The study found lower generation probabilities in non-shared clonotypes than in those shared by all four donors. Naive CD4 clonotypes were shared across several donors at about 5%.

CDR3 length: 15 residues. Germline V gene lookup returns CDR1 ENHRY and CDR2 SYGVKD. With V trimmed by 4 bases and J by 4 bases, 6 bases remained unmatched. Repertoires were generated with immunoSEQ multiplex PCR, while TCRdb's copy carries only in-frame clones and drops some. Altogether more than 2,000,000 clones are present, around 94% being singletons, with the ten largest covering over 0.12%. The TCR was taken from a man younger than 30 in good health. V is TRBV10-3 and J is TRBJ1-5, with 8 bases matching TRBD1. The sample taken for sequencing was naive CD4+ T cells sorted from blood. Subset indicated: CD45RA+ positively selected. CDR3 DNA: TGTGCCATCAGTGGGGGACAGGAAAAAAATCAGCCCCAGCATTTT. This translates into CAISGGQEKNQPQHF.